This T cell receptor (beta chain) was retrieved from a study of CD8+ T cells in alopecia areata. For the study at large: Oral tofacitinib (5 to 10 mg twice daily) was administered to treated patients. The study's findings and limits: Persistence during tofacitinib was seen for many expanded lesional clones in scalp and blood.

This CDR3 is built from 13 residues. CDR1 and CDR2 (germline): SEHNR, FQNEAQ (reference sequence). V was pared by 5 bases and J by 4 bases, with 10 bases between. Treatment defined: oral pan-JAK inhibitor, 5-10 mg twice daily. Extracted from the samples, RNA was reverse transcribed into cDNA to serve as the sequencing template. Sequenced by immunoSEQ multiplex PCR; TCRdb stores in-frame clones only, minus some. The data show 100,000 to 120,000 clones, 45% to 65% seen once. Concerning this clone: Its cognate antigen is unknown.

This chain joins TRBV7-9 and TRBJ2-3; maybe TRBD2 (5 bases). This receptor was identified in a human donor with alopecia areata. Source: CD4+ T cells sorted from blood, taken at week 24, from a patient treated with tofacitinib. CDR3 in DNA: TGTGCCAGCAGCGAGGGTGGGGCAGATACGCAGTATTTT. It is translated as CASSEGGADTQYF. Combining the CDR3 with reference TRBV7-9 and TRBJ2-3 gives the whole variable domain DTGVSQNPRHKITKRGQNVTFRCDPISEHNRLYWYRQTLGQGPEFLTYFQNEAQLEKSRLLSDRFSAERPKGSFSTLEIQRTEQGDSAMYLCASSEGGADTQYFGPGTRLTVL.